Included here is one TCR beta chain sequence, with context. Germline-derived CDR1 and CDR2 are SGHTA and FQGNSA. Trimming took 5 bases from V and 2 from J, leaving 9 bases between them. The CDR3 is 13 amino acids. TCRdb keeps only in-frame clones here, not all; method: immunoSEQ multiplex PCR. This table holds tens of thousands of clones, 87% found once. The data are from a study of control samples from healthy donors and cancer patients. Specimen: PBMCs. J is TRBJ1-1 and V is TRBV7-2; a weak D match, TRBD1 (5 bases). The clonotype comes from a woman aged 60-75 years with lung cancer. The CDR3 sequence: CASSPGRNTEAFF. CDR3 DNA: TGTGCCAGCAGCCCGGGACGTAACACTGAAGCTTTCTTT.